This T cell receptor beta chain was recovered during a study of T-cell memory formation after mild COVID-19. Study summary: TCR clustering was largely donor specific. Overall study findings and caveats: The second-wave clones peaking on day 37 were not confirmed as SARS-CoV-2-specific. Shrinking CD4+ clones resided mostly in CM and EM, and CD8+ ones in EMRA.

Barcoded TCR alpha and TCR beta cDNA libraries with UMIs came from 5'RACE using constant-segment primers. TCRdb re-called the 5' RACE reads through MiXCR, storing one row per CDR3 protein. The table lists 150,000 to 200,000 distinct CDR3 sequences, under 20% of them singletons. CDR3 length equals 12 residues. Unmatched junction bases numbered 3, after V lost 11 bases and J lost 8 bases. As regards this clonotype: No antigen is known for it.

The sample consisted of PBMCs or a T cell subset sorted from them (not recorded which). V usage is TRBV12-3 or TRBV12-4 and J usage is TRBJ1-6; 10 bases are shared with TRBD1. The sequence derives from an adult woman who had mild COVID-19 (a few samples of this study predate the infection). Cell type and time point are not known. CDR3: CAWGTGDSPLHF. The CDR3 DNA reads TGTGCCTGGGGGACAGGGGATTCACCCCTCCACTTT.